This TCR beta chain was found in a study of T cell changes during pregnancy in multiple sclerosis. Generated by immunoSEQ multiplex PCR, the TCRdb table keeps only in-frame clones and is missing some. The sample lists around 60,000 clones; less than 95% were seen once. CDR1 SGHAT and CDR2 FQNNGV come from the germline V gene. Trimming took off 0 bases at V and 1 base at J, with 15 bases between the two ends. The CDR3 totals 17 residues. This clonotype was sampled from a female donor in good health, enrolled as a control in a pregnancy study. Sequenced here: CD4+ T cells from peripheral blood mononuclear cells, sampled after pregnancy. The chain couples TRBV11-2 to TRBJ2-5, with a possible D match to TRBD1 (5 bases). The CDR3 sequence: CASSLDHDRRGQETQYF. In nucleotides, the CDR3 is TGTGCCAGCAGCTTAGATCATGACAGAAGGGGCCAAGAGACCCAGTACTTC.